This T cell receptor beta chain was captured by sequencing in a study of blood T cell repertoires in COVID-19. Study-level background: Acute-phase and convalescent COVID-19 samples originated in the United States, Italy and Spain.

The table lists this clone with a count of one. The length of the CDR3 is 14 residues. CDR1 and CDR2 from the germline V gene are MDHEN and SYDVKM. V lost 6 bases to trimming and J lost 4 bases, with 15 bases between them. Source study methods: Amplification of reference gene primers provided the estimated nucleated cell counts. TCRdb's copy holds only in-frame clones and misses some; the assay was immunoSEQ multiplex PCR. That table gives V, J and clone size, and the DNA gave D and trimming. There are 250,000 to 300,000 clones in the sample; 87% occur only once, and more than 1.3% lies in the top ten.

The chain employs TRBV28 and TRBJ1-2, with no clear D. The sequenced sample consisted of peripheral blood. The receptor's source is a woman aged 40 to 50 who had recovered from COVID-19. The CDR3 DNA reads as TGTGCCAGCAGCCTGACCGCGGCGTTCTATGGCTACACCTTC. Residues: CASSLTAAFYGYTF.